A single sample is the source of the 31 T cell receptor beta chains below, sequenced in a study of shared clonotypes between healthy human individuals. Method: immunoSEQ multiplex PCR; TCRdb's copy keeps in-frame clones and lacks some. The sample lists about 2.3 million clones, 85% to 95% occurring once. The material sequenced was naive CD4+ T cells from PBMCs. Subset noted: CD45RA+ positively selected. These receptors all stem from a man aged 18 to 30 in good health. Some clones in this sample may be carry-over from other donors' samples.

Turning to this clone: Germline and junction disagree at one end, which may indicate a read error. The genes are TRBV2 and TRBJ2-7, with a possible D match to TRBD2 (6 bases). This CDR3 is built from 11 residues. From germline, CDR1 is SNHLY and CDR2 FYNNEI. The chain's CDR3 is CASSVAAGHHF. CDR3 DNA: TGTGCCAGCAGTGTAGCGGCAGGCCATCACTTC. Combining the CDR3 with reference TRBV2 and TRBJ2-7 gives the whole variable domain EPEVTQTPSHQVTQMGQEVILRCVPISNHLYFYWYRQILGQKVEFLVSFYNNEISEKSEIFDDQFSVERPDGSNFTLKIRSTKLEDSAMYFCASSVAAGHHFGPGTRLTVT.

The CDR3 DNA follows: TGCAGCGTTGAAGTCCAGGGGGCGAACACTGAAGCTTTCTTT. Translating it yields CSVEVQGANTEAFF. The chain recombines TRBV29-1 with TRBJ1-1; the match to TRBD1 covers 8 bases. This CDR3 contains 14 residues. Losses at the gene ends were 1 base for V and 1 base for J; bases not matched to a gene: 2. From germline, CDR1 is SQVTM and CDR2 ANQGSEA.

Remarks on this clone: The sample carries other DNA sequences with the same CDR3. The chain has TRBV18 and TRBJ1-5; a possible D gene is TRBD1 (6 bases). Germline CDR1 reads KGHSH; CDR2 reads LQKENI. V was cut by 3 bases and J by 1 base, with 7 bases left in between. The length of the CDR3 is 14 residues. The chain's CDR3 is CASSPGTSNQPQHF. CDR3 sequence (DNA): TGTGCCAGCTCACCCGGGACAAGCAATCAGCCCCAGCATTTT.

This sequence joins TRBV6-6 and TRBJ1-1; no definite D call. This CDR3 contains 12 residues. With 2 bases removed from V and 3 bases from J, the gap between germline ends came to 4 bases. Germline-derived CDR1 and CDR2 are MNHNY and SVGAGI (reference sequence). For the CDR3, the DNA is TGTGCCAGCAGTTACAGACACACTGAAGCTTTCTTT. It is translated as CASSYRHTEAFF.

CDR3 residues: CASSEDRYYSNQPQHF. DNA for the CDR3: TGTGCCAGCAGTGAGGACAGATATTATAGCAATCAGCCCCAGCATTTT. The chain uses TRBV2 and TRBJ1-5, with TRBD1 as a possible D gene (6 bases). Deletions cut 3 bases from V and 0 bases from J, with 12 bases between. The CDR3 contains 16 residues. Germline V gene lookup returns CDR1 SNHLY and CDR2 FYNNEI.

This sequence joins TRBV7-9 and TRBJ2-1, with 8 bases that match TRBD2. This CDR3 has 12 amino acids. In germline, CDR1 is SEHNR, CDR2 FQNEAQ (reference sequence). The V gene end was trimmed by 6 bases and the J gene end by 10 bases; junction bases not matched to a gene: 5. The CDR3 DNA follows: TGTGCCAGCAGACCTATAGCGGGAGAGCAGTTCTTC. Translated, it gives CASRPIAGEQFF.

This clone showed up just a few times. The CDR3 loop is CASSLRRDRQETQYF. For the CDR3, the DNA is TGTGCCAGCAGCTTACGGCGGGACAGGCAAGAGACCCAGTACTTC. This chain connects TRBV7-2 to TRBJ2-5; 8 bases match TRBD1. The length of the CDR3 is 15 residues. V dropped 2 bases and J dropped 2; count of bases not matched to a gene: 4. Germline CDR1 is SGHTA and CDR2 is FQGNSA. The full variable domain, its missing parts supplied by reference TRBV7-2 and TRBJ2-5, is GAGVSQSPSNKVTEKGKDVELRCDPISGHTALYWYRQSLGQGLEFLIYFQGNSAPDKSGLPSDRFSAERTGGSVSTLTIQRTQQEDSAVYLCASSLRRDRQETQYFGPGTRLLVL.

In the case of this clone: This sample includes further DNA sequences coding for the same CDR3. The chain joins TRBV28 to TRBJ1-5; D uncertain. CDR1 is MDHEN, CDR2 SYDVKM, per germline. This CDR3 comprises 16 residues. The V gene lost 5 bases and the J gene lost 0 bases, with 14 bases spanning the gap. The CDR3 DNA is TGTGCCAGCAGTCCCCCGACGGTCTATAGCAATCAGCCCCAGCATTTT. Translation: CASSPPTVYSNQPQHF.

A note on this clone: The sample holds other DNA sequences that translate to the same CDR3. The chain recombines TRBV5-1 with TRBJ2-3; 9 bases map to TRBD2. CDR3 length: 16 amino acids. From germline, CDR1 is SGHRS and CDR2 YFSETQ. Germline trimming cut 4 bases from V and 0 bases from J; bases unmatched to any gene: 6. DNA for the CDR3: TGCGCCAGCAGCCCTCTGACTAGCGGTAGCACAGATACGCAGTATTTT. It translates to CASSPLTSGSTDTQYF.

CDR3 loop: CASIVSRAKNEKLFF. The DNA of the CDR3 is TGTGCCAGCATAGTTTCCCGGGCGAAGAATGAAAAACTGTTTTTT. V usage is TRBV2 and J usage is TRBJ1-4; D gene unclear. Between the trimmed V and J ends, which lost 7 bases and 5 bases, there was a span of 17 bases. The CDR3 is 15 residues long. Germline V gene lookup returns CDR1 SNHLY and CDR2 FYNNEI.

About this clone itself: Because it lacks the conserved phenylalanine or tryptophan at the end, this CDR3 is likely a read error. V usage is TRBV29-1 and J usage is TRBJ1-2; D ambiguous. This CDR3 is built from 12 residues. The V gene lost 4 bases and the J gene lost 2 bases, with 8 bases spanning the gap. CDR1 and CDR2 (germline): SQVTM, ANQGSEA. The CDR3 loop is CSVVGDNYGYTL. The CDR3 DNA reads TGCAGCGTTGTTGGAGACAACTATGGCTACACCCTC.

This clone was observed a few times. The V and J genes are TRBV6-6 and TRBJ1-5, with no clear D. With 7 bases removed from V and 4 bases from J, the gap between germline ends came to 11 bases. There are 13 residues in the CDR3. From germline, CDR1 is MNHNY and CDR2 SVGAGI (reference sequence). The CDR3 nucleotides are TGTGCCAGCACACCCTTCCCAAATCAGCCCCAGCATTTT. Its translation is CASTPFPNQPQHF.

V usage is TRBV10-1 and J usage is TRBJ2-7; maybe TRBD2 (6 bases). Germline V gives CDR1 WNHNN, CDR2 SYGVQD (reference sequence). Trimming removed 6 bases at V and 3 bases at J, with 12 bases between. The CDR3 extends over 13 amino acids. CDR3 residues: CASSRDSYYEQYF. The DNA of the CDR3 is TGCGCCAGCAGCCGGGACTCCTACTACGAGCAGTACTTC.

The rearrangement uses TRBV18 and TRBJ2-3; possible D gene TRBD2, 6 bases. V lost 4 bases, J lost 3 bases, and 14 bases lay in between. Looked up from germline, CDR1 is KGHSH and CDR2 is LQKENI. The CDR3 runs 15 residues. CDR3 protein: CASSRPGEWTDTQYF. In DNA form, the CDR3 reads TGTGCCAGCTCACGACCGGGGGAATGGACAGATACGCAGTATTTT.

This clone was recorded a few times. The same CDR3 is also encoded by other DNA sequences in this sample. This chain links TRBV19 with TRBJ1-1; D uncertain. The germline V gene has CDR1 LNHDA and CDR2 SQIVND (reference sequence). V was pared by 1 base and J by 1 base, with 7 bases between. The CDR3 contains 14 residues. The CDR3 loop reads CASSIGGKNTEAFF. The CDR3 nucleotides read TGTGCCAGTAGTATAGGCGGCAAGAACACTGAAGCTTTCTTT.

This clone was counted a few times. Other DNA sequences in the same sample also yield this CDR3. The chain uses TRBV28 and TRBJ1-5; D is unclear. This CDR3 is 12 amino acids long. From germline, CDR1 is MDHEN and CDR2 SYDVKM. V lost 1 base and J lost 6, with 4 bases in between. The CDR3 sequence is CASSLLAQPQHF. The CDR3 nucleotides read TGTGCCAGCAGTTTATTAGCTCAGCCCCAGCATTTT.

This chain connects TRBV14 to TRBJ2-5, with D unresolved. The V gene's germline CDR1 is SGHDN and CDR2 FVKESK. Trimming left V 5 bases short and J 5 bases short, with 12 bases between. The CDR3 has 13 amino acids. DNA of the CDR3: TGTGCCAGCAGCATGTACCCGAGGGAGACCCAGTACTTC. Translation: CASSMYPRETQYF.

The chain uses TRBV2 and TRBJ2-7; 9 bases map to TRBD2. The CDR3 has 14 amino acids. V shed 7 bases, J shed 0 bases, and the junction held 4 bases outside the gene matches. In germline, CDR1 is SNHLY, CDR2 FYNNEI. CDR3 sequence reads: CASTAGGLSYEQYF. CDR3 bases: TGTGCCAGCACTGCGGGAGGGCTCTCCTACGAGCAGTACTTC.

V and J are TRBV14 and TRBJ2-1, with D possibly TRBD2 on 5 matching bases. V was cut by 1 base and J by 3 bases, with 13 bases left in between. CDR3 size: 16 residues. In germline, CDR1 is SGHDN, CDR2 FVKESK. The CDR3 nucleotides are TGTGCCAGCAGCCAAGTAACAGCCGACTACTACAATGAGCAGTTCTTC. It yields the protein CASSQVTADYYNEQFF.

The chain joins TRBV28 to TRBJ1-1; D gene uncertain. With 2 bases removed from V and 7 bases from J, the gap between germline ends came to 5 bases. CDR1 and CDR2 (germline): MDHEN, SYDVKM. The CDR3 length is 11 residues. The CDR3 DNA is TGTGCCAGCAGTTTAGGGATTGAAGCTTTCTTT. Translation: CASSLGIEAFF.

CDR3 sequence: CASSQLTGFVSGYTF. CDR3 DNA: TGCGCCAGCAGCCAGTTGACAGGTTTTGTTTCTGGCTACACCTTC. V usage is TRBV4-1 and J usage is TRBJ1-2; TRBD1 might be the D (6 bases). Germline V CDR1 and CDR2: MGHRA, YSYEKL. The CDR3 runs to 15 residues. V was pared by 3 bases and J by 7 bases, with 18 bases between.

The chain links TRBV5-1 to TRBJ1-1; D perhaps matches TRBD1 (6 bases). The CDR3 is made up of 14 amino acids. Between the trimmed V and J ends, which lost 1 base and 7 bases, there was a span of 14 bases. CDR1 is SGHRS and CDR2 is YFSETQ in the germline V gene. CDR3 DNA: TGCGCCAGCAGCTTGTTCGTGGGGGGCGGTGAAGCTTTCTTT. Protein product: CASSLFVGGGEAFF.

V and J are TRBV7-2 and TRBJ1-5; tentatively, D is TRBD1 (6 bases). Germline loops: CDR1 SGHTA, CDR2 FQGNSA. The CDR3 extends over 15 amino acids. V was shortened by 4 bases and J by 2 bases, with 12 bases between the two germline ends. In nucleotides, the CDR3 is TGTGCCAGCAGCTCCCAATCAGGGGGCAATCAGCCCCAGCATTTT. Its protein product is CASSSQSGGNQPQHF.

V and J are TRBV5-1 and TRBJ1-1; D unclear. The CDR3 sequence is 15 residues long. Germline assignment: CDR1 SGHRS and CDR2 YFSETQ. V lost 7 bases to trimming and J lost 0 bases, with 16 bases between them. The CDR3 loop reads CASAEVAPLNTEAFF. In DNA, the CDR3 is TGCGCCAGCGCCGAGGTCGCGCCTTTGAACACTGAAGCTTTCTTT.

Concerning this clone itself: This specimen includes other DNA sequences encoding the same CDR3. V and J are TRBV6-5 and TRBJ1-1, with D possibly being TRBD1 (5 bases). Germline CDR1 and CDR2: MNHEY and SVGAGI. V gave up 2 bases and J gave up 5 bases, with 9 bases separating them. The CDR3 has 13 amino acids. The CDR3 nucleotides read TGTGCCAGCAGTTACGGGGGTTGGACTGAAGCTTTCTTT. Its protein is CASSYGGWTEAFF.

The CDR3 DNA reads as TGTGCCAGCTCACCCGACCGGACAGGGATCTATGGCTACACCTTC. Residues: CASSPDRTGIYGYTF. The J gene is TRBJ1-2, the V gene TRBV18, with TRBD1 identical over 8 bases. This CDR3 comprises 15 residues. With V trimmed by 3 bases and J by 4 bases, 7 bases remained unmatched. Germline CDR1 is KGHSH and CDR2 is LQKENI.

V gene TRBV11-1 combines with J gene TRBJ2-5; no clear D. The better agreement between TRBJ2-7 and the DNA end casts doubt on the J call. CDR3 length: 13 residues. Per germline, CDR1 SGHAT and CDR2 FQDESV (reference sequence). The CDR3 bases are TGTGCCAGCAGCTTCGGATTCGACTACGAGCAGTACTTC. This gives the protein CASSFGFDYEQYF.

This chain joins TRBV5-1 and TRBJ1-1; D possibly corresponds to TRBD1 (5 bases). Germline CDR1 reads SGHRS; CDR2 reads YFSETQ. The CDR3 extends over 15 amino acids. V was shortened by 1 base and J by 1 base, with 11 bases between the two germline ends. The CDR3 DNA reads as TGCGCCAGCAGCTTGCCAGGGCCCTCGAACACTGAAGCTTTCTTT. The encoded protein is CASSLPGPSNTEAFF.

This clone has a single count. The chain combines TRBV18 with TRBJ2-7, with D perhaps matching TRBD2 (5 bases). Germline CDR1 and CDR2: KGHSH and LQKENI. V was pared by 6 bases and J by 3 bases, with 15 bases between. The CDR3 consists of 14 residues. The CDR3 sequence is CASSPQRSHYEQYF. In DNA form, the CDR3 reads TGTGCCAGCTCTCCCCAGCGGAGCCACTACGAGCAGTACTTC.

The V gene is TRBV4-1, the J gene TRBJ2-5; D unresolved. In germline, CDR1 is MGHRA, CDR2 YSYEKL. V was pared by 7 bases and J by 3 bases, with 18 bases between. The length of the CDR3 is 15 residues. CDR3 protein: CASTRALDNEETQYF. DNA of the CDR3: TGCGCCAGCACAAGGGCGCTAGATAACGAAGAGACCCAGTACTTC.

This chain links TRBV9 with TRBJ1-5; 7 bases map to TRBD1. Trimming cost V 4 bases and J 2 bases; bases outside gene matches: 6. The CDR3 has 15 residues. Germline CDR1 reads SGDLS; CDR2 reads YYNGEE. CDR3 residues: CASSLRQGGNQPQHF. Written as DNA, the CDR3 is TGTGCCAGCAGCTTAAGACAGGGAGGCAATCAGCCCCAGCATTTT. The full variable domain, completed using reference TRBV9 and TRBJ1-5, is DSGVTQTPKHLITATGQRVTLRCSPRSGDLSVYWYQQSLDQGLQFLIQYYNGEERAKGNILERFSAQQFPDLHSELNLSSLELGDSALYFCASSLRQGGNQPQHFGDGTRLSIL.